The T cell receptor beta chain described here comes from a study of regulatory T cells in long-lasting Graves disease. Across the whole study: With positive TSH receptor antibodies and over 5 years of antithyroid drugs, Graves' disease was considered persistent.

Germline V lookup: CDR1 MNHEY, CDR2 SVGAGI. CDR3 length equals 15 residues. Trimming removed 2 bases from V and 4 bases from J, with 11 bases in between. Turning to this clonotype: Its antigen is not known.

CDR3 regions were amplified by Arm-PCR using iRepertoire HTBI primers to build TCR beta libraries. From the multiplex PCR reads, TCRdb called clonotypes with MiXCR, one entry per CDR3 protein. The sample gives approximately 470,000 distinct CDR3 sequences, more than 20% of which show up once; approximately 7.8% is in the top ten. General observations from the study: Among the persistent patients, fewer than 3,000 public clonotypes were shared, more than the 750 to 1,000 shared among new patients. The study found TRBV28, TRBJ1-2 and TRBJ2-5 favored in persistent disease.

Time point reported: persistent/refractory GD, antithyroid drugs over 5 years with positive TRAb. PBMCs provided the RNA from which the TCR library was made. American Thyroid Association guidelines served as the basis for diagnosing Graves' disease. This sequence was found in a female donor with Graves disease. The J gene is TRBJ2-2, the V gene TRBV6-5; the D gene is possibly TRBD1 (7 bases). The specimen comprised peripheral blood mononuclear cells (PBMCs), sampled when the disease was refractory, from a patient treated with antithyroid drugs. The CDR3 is CASSYKQGGTGELFF. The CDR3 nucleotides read TGTGCCAGCAGTTACAAGCAGGGGGGCACCGGGGAGCTGTTTTTT.